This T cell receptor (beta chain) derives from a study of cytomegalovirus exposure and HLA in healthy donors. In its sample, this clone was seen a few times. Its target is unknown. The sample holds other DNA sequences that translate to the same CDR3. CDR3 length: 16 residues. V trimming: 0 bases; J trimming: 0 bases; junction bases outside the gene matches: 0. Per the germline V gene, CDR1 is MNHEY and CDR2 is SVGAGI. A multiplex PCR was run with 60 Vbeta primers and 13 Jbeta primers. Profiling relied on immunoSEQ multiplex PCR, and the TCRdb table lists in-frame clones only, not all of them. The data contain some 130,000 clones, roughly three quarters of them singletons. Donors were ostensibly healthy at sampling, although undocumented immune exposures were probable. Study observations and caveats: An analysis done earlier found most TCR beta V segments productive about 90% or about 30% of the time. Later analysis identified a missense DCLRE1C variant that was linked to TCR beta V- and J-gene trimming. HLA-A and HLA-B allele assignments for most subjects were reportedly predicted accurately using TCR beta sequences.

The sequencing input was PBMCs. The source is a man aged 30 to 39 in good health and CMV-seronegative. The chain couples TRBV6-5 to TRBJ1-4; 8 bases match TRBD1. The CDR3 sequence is CASSYSTGATNEKLFF. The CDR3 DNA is TGTGCCAGCAGTTACTCGACAGGGGCAACTAATGAAAAACTGTTTTTT.